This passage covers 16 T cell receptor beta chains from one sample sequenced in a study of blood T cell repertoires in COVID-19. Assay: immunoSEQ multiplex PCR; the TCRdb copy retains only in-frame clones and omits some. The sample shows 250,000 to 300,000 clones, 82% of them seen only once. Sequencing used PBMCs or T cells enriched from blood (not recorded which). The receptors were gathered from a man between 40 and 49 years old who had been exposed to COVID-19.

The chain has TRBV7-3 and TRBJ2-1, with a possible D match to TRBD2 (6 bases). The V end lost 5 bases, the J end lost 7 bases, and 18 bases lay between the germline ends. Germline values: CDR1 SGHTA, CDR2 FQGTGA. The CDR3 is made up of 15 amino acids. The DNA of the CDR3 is TGTGCCAGCAGCGTAAACCCGGGAGCCGTAAATGAGCAGTTCTTC. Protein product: CASSVNPGAVNEQFF.

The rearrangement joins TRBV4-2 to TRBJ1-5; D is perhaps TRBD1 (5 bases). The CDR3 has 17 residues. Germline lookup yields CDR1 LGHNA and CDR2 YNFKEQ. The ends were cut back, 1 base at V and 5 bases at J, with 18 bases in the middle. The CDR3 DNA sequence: TGTGCCAGCAGCCAAGGGGAGGTCCAGGGAGTATATCAGCCCCAGCATTTT. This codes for CASSQGEVQGVYQPQHF.

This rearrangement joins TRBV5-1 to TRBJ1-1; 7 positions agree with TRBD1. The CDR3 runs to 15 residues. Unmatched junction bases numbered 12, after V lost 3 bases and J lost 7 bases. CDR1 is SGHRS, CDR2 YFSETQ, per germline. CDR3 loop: CASSYARRTGSEAFF. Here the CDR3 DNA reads TGCGCCAGCAGCTACGCAAGGAGGACAGGAAGTGAAGCTTTCTTT.

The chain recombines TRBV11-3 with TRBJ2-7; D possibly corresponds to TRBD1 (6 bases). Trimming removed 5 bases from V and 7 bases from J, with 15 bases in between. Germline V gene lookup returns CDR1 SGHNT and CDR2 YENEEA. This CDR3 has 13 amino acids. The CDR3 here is CASSDQEGGEQYF. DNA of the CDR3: TGTGCCAGCAGCGACCAGGAAGGGGGAGAGCAGTACTTC. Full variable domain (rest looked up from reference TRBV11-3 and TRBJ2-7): EAGVVQSPRYKIIEKKQPVAFWCNPISGHNTLYWYLQNLGQGPELLIRYENEEAVDDSQLPKDRFSAERLKGVDSTLKIQPAELGDSAVYLCASSDQEGGEQYFGPGTRLTVT.

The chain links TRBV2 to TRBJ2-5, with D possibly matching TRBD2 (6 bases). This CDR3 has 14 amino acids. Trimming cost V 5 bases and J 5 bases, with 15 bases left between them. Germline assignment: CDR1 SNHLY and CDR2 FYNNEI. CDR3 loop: CASSPGTAGETQYF. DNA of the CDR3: TGTGCCAGCAGTCCTGGTACCGCGGGGGAGACCCAGTACTTC.

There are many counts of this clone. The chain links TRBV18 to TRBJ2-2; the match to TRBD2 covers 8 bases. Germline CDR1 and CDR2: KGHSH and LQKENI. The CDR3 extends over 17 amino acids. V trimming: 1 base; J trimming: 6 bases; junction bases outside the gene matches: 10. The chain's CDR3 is CASSPLTLAGLAGELFF. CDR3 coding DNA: TGTGCCAGCTCACCACTAACTCTAGCGGGTCTCGCCGGGGAGCTGTTTTTT.

The CDR3 DNA reads TGTGCCAGCAGCCTGATGCAGGGGAGAAATGAAAAACTGTTTTTT. Translating it yields CASSLMQGRNEKLFF. J is TRBJ1-4 and V is TRBV9; a possible D gene is TRBD1 (6 bases). CDR3 length: 15 residues. Trimming left V 4 bases short and J 5 bases short, with 15 bases between. In germline, CDR1 is SGDLS, CDR2 YYNGEE.

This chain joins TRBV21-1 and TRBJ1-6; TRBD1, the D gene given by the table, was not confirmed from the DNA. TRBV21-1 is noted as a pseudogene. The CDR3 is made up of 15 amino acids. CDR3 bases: TGTGCCAGCAGCTCGCGGGTTAAGGGGGCTCAGGACCTCCACTTT. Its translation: CASSSRVKGAQDLHF.

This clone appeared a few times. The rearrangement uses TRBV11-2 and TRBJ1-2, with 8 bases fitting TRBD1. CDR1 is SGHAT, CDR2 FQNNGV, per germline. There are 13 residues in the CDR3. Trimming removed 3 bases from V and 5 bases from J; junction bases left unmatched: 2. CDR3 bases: TGTGCCAGCAGCTTGGGACAGGAATATGGCTACACCTTC. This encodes CASSLGQEYGYTF.

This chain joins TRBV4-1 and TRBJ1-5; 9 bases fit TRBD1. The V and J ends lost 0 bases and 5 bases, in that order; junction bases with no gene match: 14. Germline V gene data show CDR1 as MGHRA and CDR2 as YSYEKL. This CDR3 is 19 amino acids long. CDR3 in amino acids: CASSQDPGQGEFRYQPQHF. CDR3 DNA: TGCGCCAGCAGCCAAGATCCGGGACAGGGTGAATTTCGTTATCAGCCCCAGCATTTT.

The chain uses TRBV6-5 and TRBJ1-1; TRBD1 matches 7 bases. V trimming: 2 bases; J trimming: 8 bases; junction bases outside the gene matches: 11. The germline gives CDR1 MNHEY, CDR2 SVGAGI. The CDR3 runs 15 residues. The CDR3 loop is CASSYGRDRSLEAFF. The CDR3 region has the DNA TGTGCCAGCAGTTACGGCAGGGACAGATCCTTAGAAGCTTTCTTT.

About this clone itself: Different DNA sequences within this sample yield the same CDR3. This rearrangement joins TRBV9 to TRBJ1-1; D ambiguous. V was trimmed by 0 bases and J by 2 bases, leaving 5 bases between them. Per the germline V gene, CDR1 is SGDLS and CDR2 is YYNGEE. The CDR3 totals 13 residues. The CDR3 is CASSVAGNTEAFF. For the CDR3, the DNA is TGTGCCAGCAGCGTAGCAGGTAACACTGAAGCTTTCTTT.

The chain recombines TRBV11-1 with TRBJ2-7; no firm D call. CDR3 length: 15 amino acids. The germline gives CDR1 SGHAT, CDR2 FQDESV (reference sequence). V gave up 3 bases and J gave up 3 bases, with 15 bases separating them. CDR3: CASSLVYSTDYEQYF. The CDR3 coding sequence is TGTGCCAGCAGCTTGGTCTACTCTACTGACTACGAGCAGTACTTC.

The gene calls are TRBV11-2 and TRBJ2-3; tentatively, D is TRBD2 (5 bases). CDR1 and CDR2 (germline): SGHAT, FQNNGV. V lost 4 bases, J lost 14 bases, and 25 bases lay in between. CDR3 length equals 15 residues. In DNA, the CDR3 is TGTGCCAGCAGCTCGCCCCGGGGTGCTTCGCTTAGGCTGTATTTT. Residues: CASSSPRGASLRLYF.

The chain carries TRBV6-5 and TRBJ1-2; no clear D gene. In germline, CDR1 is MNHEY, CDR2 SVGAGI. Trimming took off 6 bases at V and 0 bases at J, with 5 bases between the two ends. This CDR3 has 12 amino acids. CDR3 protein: CASSRSNYGYTF. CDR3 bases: TGTGCCAGCAGCAGGTCTAACTATGGCTACACCTTC.

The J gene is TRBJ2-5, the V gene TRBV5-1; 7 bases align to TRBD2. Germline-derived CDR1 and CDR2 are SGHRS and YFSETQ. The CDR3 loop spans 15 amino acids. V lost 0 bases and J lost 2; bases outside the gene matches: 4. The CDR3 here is CASSLAAGVQETQYF. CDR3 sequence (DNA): TGCGCCAGCAGCTTGGCCGCGGGAGTACAAGAGACCCAGTACTTC.